The T cell receptor beta chain under discussion was sequenced for a study of blood T cell repertoires in COVID-19. Study-wide background: Specimens from acute and convalescent COVID-19 originated in the United States, Italy and Spain.

This clone was picked up one time. The germline CDR1 and CDR2 sequences are MDHEN and SYDVKM. V shed 6 bases, J shed 5 bases, and the junction held 15 bases outside the gene matches. This CDR3 contains 17 residues. Recruits, aged about 18 to 89 years, lived in 24 US areas. Donors were grouped by their self-reported clinical history. Produced via immunoSEQ multiplex PCR; TCRdb's table is partial and in-frame only. The sample consists of 360,000 or so clones, roughly 90% of them appearing once. The TCR was taken from a woman aged 25 to 45 who had been exposed to COVID-19. Sequencing used PBMCs or T cells enriched from blood (not recorded which). V and J are TRBV28 and TRBJ2-3; TRBD2 matches at 9 bases. Written as DNA, the CDR3 is TGTGCCAGCAGCCCGGGGACTAGCTCCGGCCTCGGAGATACGCAGTATTTT. Translation: CASSPGTSSGLGDTQYF.